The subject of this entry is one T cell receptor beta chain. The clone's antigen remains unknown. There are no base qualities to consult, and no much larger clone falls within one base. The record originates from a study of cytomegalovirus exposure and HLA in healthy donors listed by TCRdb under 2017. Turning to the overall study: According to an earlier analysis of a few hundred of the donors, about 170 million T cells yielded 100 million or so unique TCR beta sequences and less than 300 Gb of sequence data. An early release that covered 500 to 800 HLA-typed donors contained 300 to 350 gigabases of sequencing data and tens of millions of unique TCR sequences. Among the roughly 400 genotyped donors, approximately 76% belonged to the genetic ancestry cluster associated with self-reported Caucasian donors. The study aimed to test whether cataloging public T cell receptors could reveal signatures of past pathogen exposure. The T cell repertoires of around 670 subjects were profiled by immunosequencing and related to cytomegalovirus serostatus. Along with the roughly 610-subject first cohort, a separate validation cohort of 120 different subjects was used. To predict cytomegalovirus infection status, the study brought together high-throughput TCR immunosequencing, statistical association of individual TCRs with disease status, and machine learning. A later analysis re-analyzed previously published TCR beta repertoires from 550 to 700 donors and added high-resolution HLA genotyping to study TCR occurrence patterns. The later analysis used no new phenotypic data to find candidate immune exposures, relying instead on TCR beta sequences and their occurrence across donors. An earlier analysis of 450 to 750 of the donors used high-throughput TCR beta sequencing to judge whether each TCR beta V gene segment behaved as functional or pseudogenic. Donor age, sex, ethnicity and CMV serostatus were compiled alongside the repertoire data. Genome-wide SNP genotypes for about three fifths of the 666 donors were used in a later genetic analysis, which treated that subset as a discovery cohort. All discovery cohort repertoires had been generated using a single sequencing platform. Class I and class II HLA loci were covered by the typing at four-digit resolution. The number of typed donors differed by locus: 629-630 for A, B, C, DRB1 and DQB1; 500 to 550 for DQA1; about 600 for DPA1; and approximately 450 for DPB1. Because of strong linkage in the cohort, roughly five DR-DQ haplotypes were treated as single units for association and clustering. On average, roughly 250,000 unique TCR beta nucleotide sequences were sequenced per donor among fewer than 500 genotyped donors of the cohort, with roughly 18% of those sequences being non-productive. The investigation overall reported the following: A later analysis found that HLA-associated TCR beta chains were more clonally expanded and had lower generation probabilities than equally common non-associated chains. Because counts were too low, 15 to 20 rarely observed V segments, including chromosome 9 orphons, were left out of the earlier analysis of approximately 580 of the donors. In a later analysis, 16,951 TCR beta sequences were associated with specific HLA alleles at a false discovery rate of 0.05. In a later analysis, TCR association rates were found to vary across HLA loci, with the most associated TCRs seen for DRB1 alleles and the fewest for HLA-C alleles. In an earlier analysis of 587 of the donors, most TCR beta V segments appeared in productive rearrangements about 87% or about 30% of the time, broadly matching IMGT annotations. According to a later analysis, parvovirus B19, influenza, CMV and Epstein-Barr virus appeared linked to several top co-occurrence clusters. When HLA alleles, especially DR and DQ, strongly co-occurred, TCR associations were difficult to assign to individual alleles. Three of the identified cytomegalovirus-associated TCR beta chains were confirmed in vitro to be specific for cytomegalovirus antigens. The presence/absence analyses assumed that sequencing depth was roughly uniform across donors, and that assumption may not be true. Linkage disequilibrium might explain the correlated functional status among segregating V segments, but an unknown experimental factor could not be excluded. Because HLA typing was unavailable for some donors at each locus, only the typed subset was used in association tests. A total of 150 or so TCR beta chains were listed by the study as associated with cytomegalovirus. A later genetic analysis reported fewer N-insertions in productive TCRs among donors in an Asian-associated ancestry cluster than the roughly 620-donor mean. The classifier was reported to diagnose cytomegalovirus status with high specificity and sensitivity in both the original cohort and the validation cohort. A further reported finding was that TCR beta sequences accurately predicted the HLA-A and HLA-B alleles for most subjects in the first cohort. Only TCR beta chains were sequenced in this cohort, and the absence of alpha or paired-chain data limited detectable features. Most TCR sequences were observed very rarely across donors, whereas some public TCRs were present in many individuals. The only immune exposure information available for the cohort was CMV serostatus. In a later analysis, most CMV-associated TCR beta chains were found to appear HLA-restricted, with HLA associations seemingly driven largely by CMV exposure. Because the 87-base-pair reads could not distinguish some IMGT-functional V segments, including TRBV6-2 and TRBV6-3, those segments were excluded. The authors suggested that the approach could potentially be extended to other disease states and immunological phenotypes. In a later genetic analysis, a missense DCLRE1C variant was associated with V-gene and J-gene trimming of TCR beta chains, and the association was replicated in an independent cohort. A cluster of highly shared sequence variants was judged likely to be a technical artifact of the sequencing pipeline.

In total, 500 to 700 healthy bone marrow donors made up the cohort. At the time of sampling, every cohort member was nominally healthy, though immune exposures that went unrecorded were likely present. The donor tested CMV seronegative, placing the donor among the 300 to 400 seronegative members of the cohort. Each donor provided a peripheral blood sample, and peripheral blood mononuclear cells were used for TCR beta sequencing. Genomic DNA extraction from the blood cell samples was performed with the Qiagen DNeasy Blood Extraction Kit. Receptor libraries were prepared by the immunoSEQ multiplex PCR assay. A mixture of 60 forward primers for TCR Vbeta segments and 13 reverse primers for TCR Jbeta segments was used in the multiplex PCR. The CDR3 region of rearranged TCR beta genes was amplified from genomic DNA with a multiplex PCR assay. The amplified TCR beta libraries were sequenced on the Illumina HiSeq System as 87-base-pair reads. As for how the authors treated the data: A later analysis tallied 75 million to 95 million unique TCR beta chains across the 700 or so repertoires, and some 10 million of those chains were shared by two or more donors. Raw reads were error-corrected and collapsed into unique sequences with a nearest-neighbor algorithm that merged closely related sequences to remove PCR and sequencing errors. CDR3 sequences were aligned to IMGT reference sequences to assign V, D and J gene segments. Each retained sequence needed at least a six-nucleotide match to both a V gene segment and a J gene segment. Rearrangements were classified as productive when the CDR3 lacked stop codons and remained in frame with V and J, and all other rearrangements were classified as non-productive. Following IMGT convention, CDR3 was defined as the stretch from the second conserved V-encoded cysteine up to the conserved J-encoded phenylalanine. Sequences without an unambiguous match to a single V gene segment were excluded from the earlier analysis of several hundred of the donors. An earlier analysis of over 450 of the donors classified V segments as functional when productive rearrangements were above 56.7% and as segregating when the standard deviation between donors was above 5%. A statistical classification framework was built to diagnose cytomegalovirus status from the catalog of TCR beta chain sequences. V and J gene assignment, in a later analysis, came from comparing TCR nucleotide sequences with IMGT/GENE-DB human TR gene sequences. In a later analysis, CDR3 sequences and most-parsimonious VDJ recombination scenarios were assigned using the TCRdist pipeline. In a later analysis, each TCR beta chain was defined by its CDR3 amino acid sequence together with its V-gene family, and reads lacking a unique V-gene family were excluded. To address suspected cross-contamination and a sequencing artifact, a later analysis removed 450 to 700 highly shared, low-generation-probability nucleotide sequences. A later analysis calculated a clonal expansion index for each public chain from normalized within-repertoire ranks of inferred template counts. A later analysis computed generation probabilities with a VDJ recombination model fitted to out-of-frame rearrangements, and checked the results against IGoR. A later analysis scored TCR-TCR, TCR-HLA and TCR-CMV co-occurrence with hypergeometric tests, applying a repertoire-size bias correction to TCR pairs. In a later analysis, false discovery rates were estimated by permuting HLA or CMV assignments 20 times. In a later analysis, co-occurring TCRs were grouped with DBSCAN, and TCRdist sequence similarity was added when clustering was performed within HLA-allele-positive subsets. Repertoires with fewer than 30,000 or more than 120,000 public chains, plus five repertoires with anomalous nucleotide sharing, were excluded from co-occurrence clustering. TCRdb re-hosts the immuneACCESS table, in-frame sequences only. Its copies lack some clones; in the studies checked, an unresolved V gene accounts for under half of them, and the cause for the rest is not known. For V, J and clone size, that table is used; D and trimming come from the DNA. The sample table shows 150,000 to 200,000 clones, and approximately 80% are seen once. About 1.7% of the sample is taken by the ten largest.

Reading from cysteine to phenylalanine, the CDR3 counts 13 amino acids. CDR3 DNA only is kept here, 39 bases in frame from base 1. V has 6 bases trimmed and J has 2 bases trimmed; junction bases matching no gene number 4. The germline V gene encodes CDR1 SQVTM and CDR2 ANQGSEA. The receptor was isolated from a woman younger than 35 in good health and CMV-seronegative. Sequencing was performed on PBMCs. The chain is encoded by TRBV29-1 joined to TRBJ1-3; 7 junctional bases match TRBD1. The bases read TGCAGCGTGAGACAGGGTACTGGAAACACCATATATTTT. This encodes CSVRQGTGNTIYF.